This is a list of T cell receptor beta chains from one sample in a study of cytomegalovirus exposure and HLA in healthy donors. Clones were read by immunoSEQ multiplex PCR, and TCRdb kept only the in-frame ones, dropping some. Altogether roughly 100,000 clones are present, around 72% being singletons, with the ten largest covering approximately 3.5%. Material: PBMCs. These receptors were obtained from a man in his forties in good health and CMV-seronegative. Each CDR3 is given with its conserved first and last residue. The D gene is left open where the match is weak. Rows may omit the clone size; those that give it use once, few, many or a size class.

v_call	d_call	clone_size	j_call	cdr3_nt	cdr3_aa
TRBV9	TRBD2	few	TRBJ2-3	TGTGCCAGCAGCTCCCGTGGAGCGGGGAATCCAGATACGCAGTATTTT	CASSSRGAGNPDTQYF
TRBV2	.	.	TRBJ1-1	TGTGCCAGCAGGAGGACAGCGCCCACTGAAGCTTTCTTT	CASRRTAPTEAFF
TRBV2	.	.	TRBJ1-1	TGTGCCAGCAATAGACAAGGAGGTGAAGCTTTCTTT	CASNRQGGEAFF
TRBV6-6	TRBD1	.	TRBJ1-3	TGTGCCAGCAGTAGATTAACAGGGGACTCTGGAAACACCATATATTTT	CASSRLTGDSGNTIYF
TRBV5-4	TRBD2	.	TRBJ2-2	TGTGCCAGCAGCCAAATAGGACGGGGGGGCCCCGGGGAGCTGTTTTTT	CASSQIGRGGPGELFF
TRBV5-6	TRBD1	.	TRBJ1-1	TGTGCCAGCAGCGTTAGACAGGGTACAATGAACACTGAAGCTTTCTTT	CASSVRQGTMNTEAFF
TRBV5-1	TRBD1	.	TRBJ1-2	TGCGCCAGCAGCTGGGGACAGGGTCCAGCTAACTATGGCTACACCTTC	CASSWGQGPANYGYTF
TRBV29-1	TRBD2	.	TRBJ2-3	TGCAGCGTCGAAGGGGGACTAGCGGGAGATACGCAGTATTTT	CSVEGGLAGDTQYF
TRBV6-6	.	.	TRBJ1-4	TGTGCCAGCAGTTACGGGGGGGGCCCGGAAAAACTGTTTTTT	CASSYGGGPEKLFF
TRBV10-2	.	many	TRBJ2-3	TGCGCCAGCAGTGAGATGACGGGGTTGGATACGCAGTATTTT	CASSEMTGLDTQYF
TRBV7-6	.	few	TRBJ2-7	TGTGCCAGCAGCGACCAGGGGTACGAGCAGTACTTC	CASSDQGYEQYF
TRBV11-2	TRBD1	many	TRBJ2-1	TGTGCCAGCAGCTTGGGCAGGGGGCTTGTCGATGAGCAGTTCTTC	CASSLGRGLVDEQFF
TRBV2	.	.	TRBJ2-3	TGTGCCAGCAGTGAAATCCCTACAGATACGCAGTATTTT	CASSEIPTDTQYF
TRBV7-6	.	.	TRBJ2-7	TGTGCCAGCAGCTTAGCGATAGACAGAGAGCAGTACTTC	CASSLAIDREQYF
TRBV5-1	.	.	TRBJ2-3	TGCGCCAGCAGCTTGGCAAGGACAGCATCCACAGATACGCAGTATTTT	CASSLARTASTDTQYF
TRBV13	.	few	TRBJ1-5	TGTGCCAGCAGCAACAGACATCAGCCCCAGCATTTT	CASSNRHQPQHF
TRBV6-5	.	.	TRBJ2-7	TGTGCCAGCAGCTACCGGGAGAGTTACGAGCAGTACTTC	CASSYRESYEQYF
TRBV2	.	.	TRBJ1-3	TGTGCCAGCAGACAAGAAAACACCATATATTTT	CASRQENTIYF
TRBV6-6	.	few	TRBJ1-1	TGTGCCAGCAGTTACGCCACGGAGGCTGAAGCTTTCTTT	CASSYATEAEAFF
TRBV15	TRBD2	.	TRBJ2-1	TGTGCCACCAGCAGAGATCGCGGGGGGGTTGAGCAGTTCTTC	CATSRDRGGVEQFF
TRBV15	.	.	TRBJ2-1	TGTGCCACCAGCAGAGATGGTCGGGTATACAATGAGCAGTTCTTC	CATSRDGRVYNEQFF
TRBV6-1	.	.	TRBJ1-4	TGTGCCAGTAGACTTTTAACTAATGAAAAACTGTTTTTT	CASRLLTNEKLFF
TRBV4-1	.	.	TRBJ2-7	TGCGCCAGCAGCCAAACAGGGAGCTCCTACGAGCAGTACTTC	CASSQTGSSYEQYF
TRBV9	.	few	TRBJ2-2	TGTGCCAGCAGCGCCGGCATAAAACAGGGTCCCGGGGAGCTGTTTTTT	CASSAGIKQGPGELFF
TRBV4-2	.	.	TRBJ1-6	TGTGCCAGCAGCCAAGAGCTTAGGGGTACCTATAATTCACCCCTCCACTTT	CASSQELRGTYNSPLHF
TRBV5-4	TRBD2	.	TRBJ2-3	TGTGCCAGCAGCTTATTAACAGCGGGGGGGGTGACAGATACGCAGTATTTT	CASSLLTAGGVTDTQYF
TRBV29-1	.	.	TRBJ2-1	TGCAGCGTTTTTAGGGCGCGGGGAAAGTCGAGCTCCTACAATGAGCAGTTCTTC	CSVFRARGKSSSYNEQFF
TRBV5-4	.	few	TRBJ1-4	TGTGCCTTTTCCACGGGGATTCGGCGAAATGAAAAACTGTTTTTT	CAFSTGIRRNEKLFF
TRBV19	.	.	TRBJ1-2	TGTGCCAGTAGGGACAAGACTAACTATGGCTACACCTTC	CASRDKTNYGYTF
TRBV7-7	TRBD1	.	TRBJ2-7	TGTGCCAGCAGTTTGGACAGGCAACGCGAGCAGTACTTC	CASSLDRQREQYF
TRBV7-2	TRBD2	.	TRBJ2-5	TGTGCCAGCAGCCCTGGGGCTAGCGGGGGGGGGCAAGAGACCCAGTACTTC	CASSPGASGGGQETQYF
TRBV11-2	.	.	TRBJ2-1	TGTGCCAGCAGCTTTGGCGGGCGCAATGAGCAGTTCTTC	CASSFGGRNEQFF
TRBV18	.	.	TRBJ2-5	TGTGCCAGCTCACCACTCGGGACAAGGGTGCAAGAGACCCAGTACTTC	CASSPLGTRVQETQYF
TRBV6-5	.	.	TRBJ2-7	TGTGCCAGCAGTTACTCGTCCAACACCCCCTACGAGCAGTACTTC	CASSYSSNTPYEQYF
TRBV5-4	.	.	TRBJ2-7	TGTGCCAGCAGCTTGTGGCAGAACGTCTACGAGCAGTACTTC	CASSLWQNVYEQYF
TRBV18	.	.	TRBJ1-6	TGTGCCAGCTCAAACGGACAGTGGGATTCACCCCTCCACTTT	CASSNGQWDSPLHF
TRBV7-9	.	few	TRBJ1-4	TGTGCCGTCCCCCCCGGTTTACGTGAAAAACTGTTTTTT	CAVPPGLREKLFF
TRBV4-1	TRBD1	once	TRBJ2-7	TGCGCCAGCAGCAGACCCGGGACAGAGGTCTACGAGCAGTACTTC	CASSRPGTEVYEQYF
TRBV7-6	TRBD1	.	TRBJ1-1	TGTGCCAGCAGCCGTCGGGACAGGGTGAGGAACACTGAAGCTTTCTTT	CASSRRDRVRNTEAFF
TRBV14	TRBD1	few	TRBJ1-1	TGTGCCAGCAGCCTCGACAGGGACACTGAAGCTTTCTTT	CASSLDRDTEAFF
TRBV27	TRBD2	.	TRBJ2-7	TGTGCCAGCAGTTTAGGGGAGGGTTCCTACGAGCAGTACTTC	CASSLGEGSYEQYF
TRBV7-6	.	.	TRBJ2-3	TGTGCCAGCAGCCCAGGTCGAGGGGGGGAAACGCAGTATTTT	CASSPGRGGETQYF
TRBV5-1	.	.	TRBJ2-7	TGCGCCAGCAACGACGGGAGCTCCTACGAGCAGTACTTC	CASNDGSSYEQYF
TRBV29-1	TRBD1	few	TRBJ2-1	TGCAGCGTTGAGGGGTTATTCGGGACAGGGGCCTACAATGAGCAGTTCTTC	CSVEGLFGTGAYNEQFF
TRBV25-1	TRBD1	.	TRBJ1-2	TGTGCCAGCAGTGGGACAGGGCTCTATGGCTACACCTTC	CASSGTGLYGYTF
TRBV28	TRBD1	few	TRBJ2-7	TGTGCCAGTACGACAGGGGGGGCCTACGAGCAGTACTTC	CASTTGGAYEQYF
TRBV10-3	TRBD2	.	TRBJ2-5	TGCGCCGTAGGTAGCGGGGGCCCAGGGACCCAGTACTTC	CAVGSGGPGTQYF
TRBV5-1	TRBD1	.	TRBJ1-3	TGCGCCAGCAGCTTGGAAGGACAGGCAAACACCATATATTTT	CASSLEGQANTIYF